The present T cell receptor (beta chain) was sequenced within a study of early stage breast cancer tumors. Profiled with immunoSEQ multiplex PCR; TCRdb holds only in-frame clones, not every one. The top ten hold about 1.4% of the sample, which has roughly 48,000 clones, approximately 83% seen once. Only a few counts were recorded for this clone. Looked up from germline, CDR1 is LNHDA and CDR2 is SQIVND (reference sequence). The CDR3 sequence is 15 residues long. Between the trimmed V and J ends, which lost 5 bases and 0 bases, there was a span of 10 bases. The receptor comes from a person aged 50 to 59 with breast cancer. The sequenced sample consisted of blood. The rearrangement links TRBV19 to TRBJ2-2, with D unclear. DNA for the CDR3: TGTGCCAGTAGTGCTCCAAGCGCGAACACCGGGGAGCTGTTTTTT. The encoded protein is CASSAPSANTGELFF.